Each of the 29 T cell receptor beta chains below was sequenced from the same sample in a study of early T cells in non-severe SARS-CoV-2 infection. TCRdb processed the 5' RACE reads anew with MiXCR; each CDR3 protein has one entry. The repertoire holds about 26,000 distinct CDR3 sequences, with about 4% as singletons. Sequenced material: whole blood. These TCRs come from an adult who was a healthcare worker with PCR-confirmed SARS-CoV-2 infection or an uninfected control (not recorded which).

This clonotype has just a few counts. This chain links TRBV7-8 with TRBJ2-1, with TRBD1 matching 9 bases. The CDR3 sequence is 19 residues long. J lost 5 bases, V lost 4 bases, and 18 bases had no gene match. From germline, CDR1 is SGHVS and CDR2 FQNEAQ. DNA for the CDR3: TGTGCCAGCAGCTCCAGACCGGGACAGGGTAGCATGGTGGACAATGAGCAGTTCTTC. It encodes CASSSRPGQGSMVDNEQFF.

This clonotype was picked up a small number of times. The rearrangement joins TRBV12-3 or TRBV12-4 to TRBJ2-1, with 14 bases fitting TRBD2. V dropped 5 bases and J dropped 0; count of bases not matched to a gene: 6. This CDR3 has 18 residues. Here the CDR3 DNA reads TGTGCCAGCAGTGTTCCCGGGACTAGCGGGGGCTCCTACAATGAGCAGTTCTTC. Protein product: CASSVPGTSGGSYNEQFF.

Judged by abundance, this clonotype is medium-sized. The chain links TRBV27 to TRBJ2-3, with D unclear. Germline CDR1 is MNHEY and CDR2 is SMNVEV (reference sequence). The length of the CDR3 is 11 residues. The V and J ends lost 10 bases and 7 bases respectively, with 12 bases between them. This chain's CDR3 is CATQDGHTQYF. Written as DNA, the CDR3 is TGTGCCACCCAGGACGGGCATACGCAGTATTTT.

This clonotype has ten or more counts. The chain couples TRBV10-3 to TRBJ1-3; D call uncertain. V shed 5 bases and J shed 4 bases, with 18 bases lying between them. The CDR3 runs to 16 residues. Germline CDR1 reads ENHRY; CDR2 reads SYGVKD. Written as DNA, the CDR3 is TGTGCCATCAGTCCACCCCCTTCAGGCCTGGGAAACACCATATATTTT. This translates into CAISPPPSGLGNTIYF.

This clonotype was picked up many times. The V call is TRBV20-1, the J call TRBJ1-4, with unresolved D. V was trimmed by 0 bases and J by 5 bases, leaving 10 bases between them. This CDR3 spans 14 amino acids. Germline-derived CDR1 and CDR2 are DFQATT and SNEGSKA (reference sequence). CDR3 region: CSARDSRGNEKLFF. CDR3 sequence (DNA): TGCAGTGCTAGAGATAGCCGCGGGAATGAAAAACTGTTTTTT.

This chain joins TRBV11-2 and TRBJ1-1, with unresolved D. The CDR3 is 14 amino acids. Germline CDR1 is SGHAT and CDR2 is FQNNGV. The V end was cut by 6 bases, the J end by 2 bases, with 13 bases between. CDR3 sequence: CASRITGPNTEAFF. Written as DNA, the CDR3 is TGTGCCAGCAGGATAACTGGACCAAACACTGAAGCTTTCTTT.

This clonotype is judged medium-sized. The rearrangement joins TRBV4-2 to TRBJ2-7; 10 bases align to TRBD2. This CDR3 contains 14 residues. Germline V gene sequence: CDR1 LGHNA, CDR2 YNFKEQ. The J segment lost 5 bases and the V segment lost 4 bases, leaving 5 bases of the junction unmatched. This CDR3 reads CASSPSGRAHEQYF. In DNA, the CDR3 is TGTGCCAGCAGCCCAAGCGGGAGGGCCCACGAGCAGTACTTC.

This clonotype was seen ten or more times. The V gene is TRBV5-6, the J gene TRBJ1-5, with TRBD1 matching over 8 bases. Germline-derived CDR1 and CDR2 are SGHDT and YYEEEE. V was clipped by 4 bases and J by 6 bases; unmatched bases: 3. The CDR3 length is 13 residues. This chain's CDR3 is CASSPGQGQPQHF. CDR3 sequence (DNA): TGTGCCAGCAGCCCCGGACAGGGTCAGCCCCAGCATTTT.

Ten or more counts support this clonotype. The J gene is TRBJ2-3, the V gene TRBV6-6; 10 positions match TRBD2. The CDR3 extends over 18 amino acids. CDR1 and CDR2 (germline): MNHNY, SVGAGI (reference sequence). After removal of 9 bases from V and 3 bases from J, the junction contained 18 bases not matched to a gene. The CDR3 DNA is TGTGCCAGTCAATGGCCCCGTCGAGCGGGGGGGCCGACAGATACGCAGTATTTT. Translation gives CASQWPRRAGGPTDTQYF.

This clonotype is labeled medium-sized. The chain carries TRBV2 and TRBJ2-1; 9 bases align to TRBD1. V was pared by 6 bases and J by 8 bases, with 2 bases of the junction left unmatched. Germline CDR1 reads SNHLY; CDR2 reads FYNNEI. The CDR3 has 12 amino acids. The CDR3 DNA is TGTGCCAGCAGGGACAGGGGCGATGAGCAGTTCTTC. It specifies CASRDRGDEQFF.

The chain joins TRBV12-3 or TRBV12-4 to TRBJ2-1; D gene uncertain. CDR3 length: 12 amino acids. V lost 3 bases and J lost 7, with 7 bases in between. For the CDR3, the DNA is TGTGCCAGCAGTTTTTTCGGAAATGAGCAGTTCTTC. It specifies CASSFFGNEQFF.

This clonotype is classed as medium-sized. Here the CDR3 reads CASSDGTGGNEQFF. The CDR3 DNA reads TGTGCCAGCAGTGACGGGACAGGGGGCAATGAGCAGTTCTTC. The V call is TRBV6-4, the J call TRBJ2-1; 11 bases line up with TRBD1. J was trimmed by 6 bases and V by 2 bases; bases with no gene match: 0. The germline CDR1 and CDR2 sequences are MRHNA and SNTAGT. The CDR3 contains 14 residues.

This clonotype showed up many times. DNA for the CDR3: TGTGCCAGCAGTTCCCGGGACAGCGATCAGCCCCAGCATTTT. Protein sequence: CASSSRDSDQPQHF. The genes are TRBV27 and TRBJ1-5; 7 nucleotides align to TRBD1. Germline V CDR1 and CDR2: MNHEY, SMNVEV (reference sequence). V was clipped by 4 bases and J by 5 bases; unmatched bases: 5. CDR3 length: 14 residues.

This clonotype was seen many times. The chain recombines TRBV6-5 with TRBJ2-1; the D call may be TRBD1 or TRBD2 (5 bases each). Germline values: CDR1 MNHEY, CDR2 SVGAGI. Trimming pared 2 bases from V and 6 bases from J, leaving 14 bases between. The CDR3 is 15 residues long. For the CDR3, the DNA is TGTGCCAGCAGTTACGTCCCCCGGGGCCCCAATGAGCAGTTCTTC. Its protein product is CASSYVPRGPNEQFF.

This clonotype has a handful of counts. The CDR3 DNA reads TGTGCCAGCAGCTTGGACGTGATGGCGGGGAGGGATACGCAGTATTTT. Amino acids: CASSLDVMAGRDTQYF. The chain recombines TRBV5-4 with TRBJ2-3; possibly TRBD2 for D (6 bases). Trimming removed 0 bases at V and 6 bases at J, with 17 bases between. Germline CDR1 reads SGHNT; CDR2 reads YYREEE (reference sequence). This CDR3 spans 16 amino acids.

This clonotype was observed many times. V and J are TRBV20-1 and TRBJ2-1; D gene uncertain. Germline V gene lookup returns CDR1 DFQATT and CDR2 SNEGSKA (reference sequence). Deletions cut 7 bases from V and 3 bases from J, with 16 bases between. This CDR3 region has 14 residues. CDR3: CSVPLIGHYNEQFF. Here the CDR3 DNA reads TGCAGTGTCCCTTTGATCGGCCACTACAATGAGCAGTTCTTC.

The chain links TRBV11-3 to TRBJ2-1; 8 bases line up with TRBD2. Per the germline V gene, CDR1 is SGHNT and CDR2 is YENEEA. The CDR3 sequence is 13 residues long. Trimming removed 2 bases from V and 13 bases from J; junction bases left unmatched: 7. CDR3 amino acids: CASSLSREGLQFF. The CDR3 region has the DNA TGTGCCAGCAGCTTATCCCGGGAGGGCCTTCAGTTCTTC.

The chain employs TRBV6-5 and TRBJ2-1; 8 nucleotides line up with TRBD1. Germline lookup yields CDR1 MNHEY and CDR2 SVGAGI. Trimming cost V 6 bases and J 0 bases; bases outside gene matches: 4. The CDR3 contains 15 residues. CDR3 protein: CASSPGTGSYNEQFF. CDR3 nucleotide sequence: TGTGCCAGCAGCCCCGGGACAGGCTCCTACAATGAGCAGTTCTTC.

This chain uses TRBV20-1 with TRBJ2-7; D perhaps matches TRBD1 (6 bases). V was clipped by 7 bases and J by 0 bases, with 10 bases between them. This CDR3 is built from 12 residues. Germline V gene lookup returns CDR1 DFQATT and CDR2 SNEGSKA (reference sequence). Here the CDR3 DNA reads TGCAGTGTAGGGGACAACTCCTACGAGCAGTACTTC. Amino acids: CSVGDNSYEQYF.

This clonotype was seen repeatedly, ten times or more. CDR3: CASSQAGQPYGYTF. In DNA, the CDR3 is TGTGCCAGCTCACAAGCGGGACAGCCCTATGGCTACACCTTC. This sequence joins TRBV18 and TRBJ1-2, with 7 bases aligning to TRBD1. Per germline, CDR1 KGHSH and CDR2 LQKENI. This CDR3 spans 14 amino acids. With V trimmed by 4 bases and J by 4 bases, 6 bases remained unmatched.

This clonotype was seen many times. This chain connects TRBV7-2 to TRBJ2-3, with 8 bases matching TRBD1. CDR3 length: 15 residues. The germline gives CDR1 SGHTA, CDR2 FQGNSA. Trimming cost V 0 bases and J 6 bases; bases outside gene matches: 5. The CDR3 loop reads CASSLARQGRDTQYF. In nucleotides, the CDR3 is TGTGCCAGCAGCTTAGCCCGACAGGGGCGGGATACGCAGTATTTT.

This clonotype was seen repeatedly, ten times or more. The chain combines TRBV2 with TRBJ2-3, with D possibly TRBD1 on 6 matching bases. The CDR3 contains 14 residues. Germline CDR1 reads SNHLY; CDR2 reads FYNNEI. Deletions cut 7 bases from V and 2 bases from J, with 13 bases between. The CDR3 protein is CASTEGQNTDTQYF. CDR3 coding DNA: TGTGCCAGCACCGAAGGACAGAACACAGATACGCAGTATTTT.

This clonotype appeared many times. The chain carries TRBV12-3 or TRBV12-4 and TRBJ2-1, with 10 nucleotides matching TRBD2. V trimming: 3 bases; J trimming: 9 bases; junction bases outside the gene matches: 5. The CDR3 length is 14 residues. CDR3 in DNA: TGTGCCAGCAGTTTGAGCGGGAGGGGTATTGAGCAGTTCTTC. The encoded protein is CASSLSGRGIEQFF.

The chain combines TRBV11-2 with TRBJ2-4; 9 bases are a match to TRBD1. The trim removed 5 bases at V and 3 bases at J, leaving 8 bases unmatched. This CDR3 is built from 16 residues. Germline V gene data show CDR1 as SGHAT and CDR2 as FQNNGV. CDR3 region: CASSVTGGALKNIQYF. In DNA form, the CDR3 reads TGTGCCAGCAGCGTGACAGGGGGTGCCCTCAAAAACATTCAGTACTTC.

This clonotype was counted only a few times. The rearrangement links TRBV21-1 to TRBJ2-7; the table's TRBD1 call for D was not verified on the DNA. TRBV21-1 is a pseudogene. This CDR3 has 13 amino acids. The CDR3 nucleotides are TGTGCCAGCAGCACAACAGGGAGCTACGAGCAGTACTTC. It encodes CASSTTGSYEQYF.

This clonotype has at least ten counts. The V call is TRBV4-1, the J call TRBJ2-4; D unresolved. Trimming pared 2 bases from V and 6 bases from J, leaving 14 bases between. This CDR3 has 15 amino acids. The germline V gene encodes CDR1 MGHRA and CDR2 YSYEKL. This CDR3 reads CASSQPTRDRNIQYF. The CDR3 nucleotides are TGCGCCAGCAGCCAACCTACAAGGGATAGAAACATTCAGTACTTC.

This clonotype was found many times. This sequence joins TRBV11-2 and TRBJ2-7, with 8 bases that match TRBD2. With V trimmed by 0 bases and J by 6 bases, 7 bases remained unmatched. The CDR3 consists of 15 residues. Germline assignment: CDR1 SGHAT and CDR2 FQNNGV. The CDR3 DNA sequence: TGTGCCAGCAGCTTAGATCGGGGGGGCTTTGGCGAGCAGTACTTC. Translated: CASSLDRGGFGEQYF.

There are many counts of this clonotype. This chain joins TRBV20-1 and TRBJ1-1, with D possibly TRBD1 on 5 matching bases. Between the trimmed V and J ends, which lost 3 bases and 4 bases, there was a span of 15 bases. CDR1 is DFQATT and CDR2 is SNEGSKA in the germline V gene (reference sequence). This CDR3 has 14 residues. The CDR3 DNA sequence: TGCAGTGCTAGTTTCCCAGGGAGAAGCACTGAAGCTTTCTTT. As protein: CSASFPGRSTEAFF.

With regard to this clonotype: This may be a read error: a much more frequent sequence differs by one nucleotide. V usage is TRBV6-6 and J usage is TRBJ1-2; D remains unclear. The V gene's germline CDR1 is MNHNY and CDR2 SVGAGI (reference sequence). This CDR3 has 15 residues. Deletions cut 5 bases from V and 7 bases from J, with 20 bases between. Here the CDR3 reads CASSTPEAVGCGYTF. For the CDR3, the DNA is TGTGCCAGCAGTACCCCCGAGGCGGTTGGGTGTGGCTACACCTTC.